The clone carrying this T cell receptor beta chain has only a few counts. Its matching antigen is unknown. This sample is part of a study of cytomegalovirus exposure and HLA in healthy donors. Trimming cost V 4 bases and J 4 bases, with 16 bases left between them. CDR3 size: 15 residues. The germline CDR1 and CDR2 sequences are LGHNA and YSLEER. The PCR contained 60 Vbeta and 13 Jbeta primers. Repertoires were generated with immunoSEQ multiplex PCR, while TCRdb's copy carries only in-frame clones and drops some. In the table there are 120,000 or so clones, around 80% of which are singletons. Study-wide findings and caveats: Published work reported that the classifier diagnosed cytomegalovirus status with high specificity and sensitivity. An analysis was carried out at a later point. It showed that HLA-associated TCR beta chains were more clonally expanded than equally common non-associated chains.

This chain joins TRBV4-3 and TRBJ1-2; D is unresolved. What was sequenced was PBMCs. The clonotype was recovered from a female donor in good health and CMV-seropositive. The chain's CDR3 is CASSPTWRDPYGYTF. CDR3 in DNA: TGCGCCAGCAGCCCCACCTGGAGGGATCCCTATGGCTACACCTTC.